This is a list of T cell receptor beta chains from one sample in a study of shared clonotypes between healthy human individuals. The data were produced by immunoSEQ multiplex PCR, yet TCRdb's version contains in-frame clones alone and is incomplete. This sample has over a million clones, with 96% found just once. The sample was naive CD4+ T cells sorted from blood. The receptors come from a man aged 30-40 years in good health. Both conserved end residues are part of each CDR3.

J | V | CDR3
TRBJ2-3 | TRBV29-1 | CSSSGAGITDTQYF
TRBJ2-1 | TRBV5-1 | CASSLRETDNEQFF
TRBJ2-1 | TRBV2 | CASSIGQSSYNEQFF
TRBJ1-2 | TRBV6-1 | CASSANRGRNYGYTF
TRBJ2-5 | TRBV5-1 | CASSLSRSRETQYF
TRBJ1-1 | TRBV11-2 | CASSARTANTEAFF
TRBJ2-1 | TRBV6-5 | CASRWLAGDNEQFF
TRBJ2-1 | TRBV7-8 | CASSLSGSSYNEQFF
TRBJ2-3 | TRBV18 | CASSPPKAASTDTQYF
TRBJ1-4 | TRBV28 | CASSLSGRGRVEKLFF
TRBJ1-3 | TRBV18 | CASSPRDGGNTIYF
TRBJ2-5 | TRBV6-5 | CASSYSNSVETQYF
TRBJ1-2 | TRBV19 | CATGDHYGYTF